The entry below describes one T cell receptor (beta chain). This clonotype was observed many times. Its antigen target is currently unknown. Base qualities are missing; no much larger clone stands one base away. This sample stems from a study of T cells in Graves' hyperthyroidism and ophthalmopathy (dated 2019 in TCRdb). Background on the whole study: Peripheral blood samples were taken at the time of initial diagnosis, prior to any treatment. TCR V-J signatures able to tell the groups apart were searched for in a discovery cohort of approximately 95 patients, of whom more than 40 had Graves' ophthalmopathy and about 55 had stable Graves' hyperthyroidism. Prospective prediction of ophthalmopathy was tested in an independent validation cohort of under 20 hyperthyroidism patients and 17 patients who later progressed to ophthalmopathy. For training and testing, the 100 patients in the discovery cohort were randomly divided in a 7:3 ratio. In more than 5 Graves' hyperthyroidism patients, the study also compared T-cell repertoires from thyroid tissue with T-cell repertoires from blood. After blood sampling, hyperthyroidism patients were treated with methimazole at a starting dose of 30 mg daily, and ophthalmopathy patients were treated with high-dose intravenous methylprednisolone. TCR Vbeta CDR3 sequencing of some 140 peripheral blood samples (over 40 ophthalmopathy, around 80 hyperthyroidism and approximately 17 progressor patients) is reported in the paper.

A patient counted as having stable Graves' hyperthyroidism if no progression to ophthalmopathy occurred over 18 months of follow-up. The hyperthyroidism patients were between 18 and 65 years old and newly diagnosed, with a disease duration of less than 2 months. Any patient with an uncontrolled infection, another autoimmune disease, pregnancy or lactation was excluded. Diagnoses relied on clinical symptoms, serum thyroxine and TRAb, thyroid ultrasound and orbital computed tomography. PBMCs were separated from approximately 10 ml of fresh peripheral blood using Ficoll-Paque density gradient centrifugation. Trizol reagent was used to extract total RNA, and RNA quality was then checked on an Agilent 2100 Bioanalyzer. The paper as a whole reports these results and caveats: In validation, the model predicted progression to ophthalmopathy a median of roughly 6.2 months before onset, with roughly 71% sensitivity and nearly 75% specificity. Ophthalmopathy was separated from stable hyperthyroidism by a 13 V-J signature model, with approximately 90% sensitivity and about 81% specificity obtained in cross-validation and 80%/75% obtained in testing. No statistical method was used to set the sample size in advance, and investigators knew the group allocation. Most expanded thyroid clonotypes (frequency above 0.001) were also detected in blood, a finding suggesting that blood repertoires may reflect thyroid immune responses.

Looking up the germline V gene (reference sequence) yields CDR1 LGHDT and CDR2 YNNKEL. The CDR3, from cysteine to phenylalanine, totals 14 residues. Solely the CDR3 DNA is kept, with 42 bases framed from the first base. The V end loses 4 bases and the J end loses 4 bases, and a stretch of 13 bases separates them. TCR beta CDR3 regions were amplified from RNA transcripts. The TCR CDR3 was subjected to a first round of RT-PCR using the HTBI primer set and the Qiagen OneStep RT-PCR kit. Libraries were constructed in a second round of multiplex PCR, after which size selection and purification were carried out. Paired-end sequencing of the libraries was performed with 100 bp reads on an Illumina HiSeq2000. The original methods were these. SOAPnuke was used to process the raw data, removing reads that contained adapters or uncalled bases, had a mean Phred below 15, or lacked an exact match to the constant primer or identifier. COPE v1.2.5 was used to merge high-quality paired reads, and clonotypes were defined as unique nucleotide sequences. MiTCR v1.1 was used to align the clonotypes against IMGT TRBV, TRBD and TRBJ reference segments. The analysis included only V-J combinations with a frequency above 0.0001, which together covered 99% to 99.2% of the repertoires. A TCS score was defined as the ratio between F50 (clonal expansion) and ExV (chaos), using BLOSUM62-based TCRdist between CDR3 peptides within each V-J. Welch's t-statistics and random forest reduced roughly 500 V-J features to 10 to 15, which were used in a naive Bayes classifier (R e1071). The public reads were reanalyzed by TCRdb: fastp trimming at Q25, MiXCR alignment, in-frame beta chains only. Here each entry gathers all rows of one CDR3 protein and keeps the most common genes and DNA. These V and J calls are TCRdb output, not the study's own analysis. Counted in this sample were roughly 420,000 distinct CDR3 sequences; roughly an eighth of them appeared once. 5% to 6% of the sample lies in the top ten.

The V and J segments used are TRBV3-1 and TRBJ1-2; TRBD1 is a weak D gene call, 6 bases matching. Sequenced: blood. The source is a woman aged 18-29 years with Graves' hyperthyroidism. The sequence in DNA is TGTGCCAGCAGCCTTCGGACAGCCTTCTATGGCTACACCTTC. The translation is CASSLRTAFYGYTF.